The present TCR beta chain was sequenced within a study of beta chain features in type 1 diabetes. V was clipped by 6 bases and J by 3 bases, with 5 bases between them. Germline lookup yields CDR1 DFQATT and CDR2 SNEGSKA (reference sequence). The CDR3 extends over 11 amino acids. A single heparinised blood sample, averaging about 120 mL, was obtained per donor. Of the isolated RNA, all was reverse transcribed, and so the sequenced material was expressed TCRB transcripts. This table comes from immunoSEQ multiplex PCR, and its TCRdb copy is limited to in-frame clones, with some not included. There are 850,000 to 900,000 clones in the sample; 17% occur only once, and about 0.02% lies in the top ten. Only a few counts were recorded for this clone. The sample has other DNA sequences that encode this CDR3 too.

The sequencing input was naive CD4+ T cells from blood. The V gene is TRBV20-1, the J gene TRBJ2-2; D call uncertain. The sequence came from a woman aged 18-29 years in good health. CDR3 region: CSAGYTGELFF. CDR3 DNA: TGCAGTGCCGGGTACACCGGGGAGCTGTTTTTT.